A single sample is the source of the 8 T cell receptor beta chains below, sequenced in a study of shared clonotypes between healthy human individuals. Clones were sequenced by immunoSEQ multiplex PCR, and TCRdb holds only the in-frame ones, with some missing. The table lists 190,000 or so clones, approximately 61% of them singletons, with about 10% in the top ten. The sequenced sample consisted of memory CD4+ T cells sorted from blood. Specified subset: CD45RA-negative fraction. Source of these receptors: a man aged 25 to 40 in good health.

This clone came up a few times. The chain recombines TRBV10-3 with TRBJ2-5, with D possibly TRBD2 on 5 matching bases. CDR1 is ENHRY, CDR2 SYGVKD, per germline. This CDR3 spans 13 amino acids. V lost 11 bases and J lost 5, with 18 bases in between. The CDR3 coding sequence is TGTGCCTCCAATCGGGGTCTCGGGGAGACCCAGTACTTC. Its translation is CASNRGLGETQYF.

The V gene is TRBV10-3, the J gene TRBJ2-7; TRBD1 agrees at 9 bases. The trim removed 7 bases at V and 1 base at J, leaving 2 bases unmatched. Germline CDR1 is ENHRY and CDR2 is SYGVKD. There are 13 residues in the CDR3. CDR3 residues: CAIKGTGSYEQYF. The CDR3 DNA reads as TGTGCCATCAAGGGGACAGGGTCCTACGAGCAGTACTTC.

The rearrangement joins TRBV11-2 to TRBJ2-6; D ambiguous. Germline V gene lookup returns CDR1 SGHAT and CDR2 FQNNGV. The CDR3 loop spans 18 amino acids. The V gene lost 5 bases and the J gene lost 5 bases, with 22 bases spanning the gap. In DNA, the CDR3 is TGTGCCAGCAGCGAATCAGCAAAGCAACAAAGTCGGGCCAACGTCCTGACTTTC. This encodes CASSESAKQQSRANVLTF.

This clone occurred once. The genes are TRBV7-9 and TRBJ2-1; no reliable D call. V gave up 3 bases and J gave up 3 bases, with 18 bases separating them. The CDR3 runs 17 residues. The germline gives CDR1 SEHNR, CDR2 FQNEAQ (reference sequence). The CDR3 spells CASSFVRAAHYYNEQFF. The CDR3 bases are TGTGCCAGCAGCTTCGTACGGGCAGCGCACTACTACAATGAGCAGTTCTTC.

The chain joins TRBV5-1 to TRBJ2-7; D could derive from TRBD1 or TRBD2 (5 bases each). The CDR3 spans 12 residues. The germline V gene encodes CDR1 SGHRS and CDR2 YFSETQ. Trimming stripped 4 bases from V and 3 bases from J, with 8 bases between. The DNA of the CDR3 is TGCGCCAGCAGCGAGGGGATCTACGAGCAGTACTTC. Translated: CASSEGIYEQYF.

The CDR3 region has the DNA TGTGCCAGCAGTTTCCGGAGTACGACTAATGAAAAACTGTTTTTT. This gives the protein CASSFRSTTNEKLFF. V usage is TRBV27 and J usage is TRBJ1-4; D remains unclear. The length of the CDR3 is 15 residues. Trimming stripped 3 bases from V and 2 bases from J, with 10 bases between. Germline lookup yields CDR1 MNHEY and CDR2 SMNVEV (reference sequence).

The chain combines TRBV21-1 with TRBJ2-3; whether TRBD1, the table's D call, matches the DNA was not checked. TRBV21-1 is a documented pseudogene. The CDR3 is 17 amino acids. CDR3 region: CASSKERGRGDTDTQYF. In DNA, the CDR3 is TGTGCCAGCAGCAAAGAGAGGGGGCGAGGAGACACAGATACGCAGTATTTT.

This chain joins TRBV28 and TRBJ2-2; no reliable D call. Germline V gene lookup returns CDR1 MDHEN and CDR2 SYDVKM. Trimming took 2 bases from V and 4 from J, leaving 8 bases between them. The CDR3 has 14 residues. The CDR3 region is CASSLLSATGELFF. Written as DNA, the CDR3 is TGTGCCAGCAGTTTACTATCAGCCACCGGGGAGCTGTTTTTT.